This passage covers 19 T cell receptor beta chains from one sample sequenced in a study of cytomegalovirus exposure and HLA in healthy donors. Libraries were prepared by immunoSEQ multiplex PCR; TCRdb keeps only in-frame clonotypes and omits some of them. The sample consists of 250,000 to 400,000 clones, approximately 88% of them appearing once. The sample taken for sequencing was PBMCs. The receptors come from a young man in good health and CMV-seronegative.

The rearrangement uses TRBV5-1 and TRBJ1-2, with 8 bases identical to TRBD1. Unmatched junction bases numbered 9, after V lost 0 bases and J lost 5 bases. This CDR3 region has 16 residues. Germline V gives CDR1 SGHRS, CDR2 YFSETQ. DNA for the CDR3: TGCGCCAGCAGCTTGGGGGCAGGGGGCGTAAGTTATGGCTACACCTTC. It encodes CASSLGAGGVSYGYTF.

The chain has TRBV7-9 and TRBJ1-1, with a possible D match to TRBD1 (6 bases). Germline assignment: CDR1 SEHNR and CDR2 FQNEAQ (reference sequence). The CDR3 sequence is 14 residues long. The ends were cut back, 0 bases at V and 4 bases at J, with 9 bases in the middle. The CDR3 DNA is TGTGCCAGCAGCTTAGCAGTCAGGGGCACTGAAGCTTTCTTT. This translates into CASSLAVRGTEAFF.

The rearrangement joins TRBV5-4 to TRBJ2-1, with 13 bases identical to TRBD2. V lost 4 bases and J lost 2; bases outside the gene matches: 3. CDR3 length: 16 amino acids. Looked up from germline, CDR1 is SGHNT and CDR2 is YYREEE (reference sequence). CDR3 nucleotides: TGTGCCAGCAGCCTAGGACTAGCGGGGGCCTACAATGAGCAGTTCTTC. The encoded protein is CASSLGLAGAYNEQFF.

The rearrangement uses TRBV6-5 and TRBJ1-2, with D maybe TRBD1 (6 bases). The germline gives CDR1 MNHEY, CDR2 SVGAGI. The length of the CDR3 is 12 residues. Trimming shortened V by 6 bases and J by 6 bases, and 11 bases separated the two germline ends. CDR3 region: CASRPRTDGYTF. CDR3 bases: TGTGCCAGCAGACCTCGGACAGATGGCTACACCTTC.

This chain links TRBV9 with TRBJ2-4; possibly TRBD2 for D (5 bases). V was shortened by 0 bases and J by 0 bases, with 13 bases between the two germline ends. Germline CDR1 is SGDLS and CDR2 is YYNGEE. There are 17 residues in the CDR3. The CDR3 reads CASSVDGSDLAKNIQYF. The CDR3 DNA is TGTGCCAGCAGCGTAGATGGGAGTGATCTAGCCAAAAACATTCAGTACTTC.

The chain combines TRBV6-5 with TRBJ2-5; possibly TRBD2 for D (6 bases). Trimming shortened V by 0 bases and J by 1 base, and 12 bases separated the two germline ends. This CDR3 is 16 amino acids long. Germline V CDR1 and CDR2: MNHEY, SVGAGI. In nucleotides, the CDR3 is TGTGCCAGCAGTTACTCGAGGCTAGCGCGCCAAGAGACCCAGTACTTC. It yields the protein CASSYSRLARQETQYF.

The V gene is TRBV14, the J gene TRBJ2-5; D may be TRBD2 (5 bases). The ends were cut back, 2 bases at V and 5 bases at J, with 12 bases in the middle. CDR1 is SGHDN and CDR2 is FVKESK in the germline V gene. The CDR3 spans 14 residues. CDR3 amino acids: CASSQRSGWETQYF. The CDR3 region has the DNA TGTGCCAGCAGCCAAAGGAGCGGTTGGGAGACCCAGTACTTC.

The chain has TRBV4-3 and TRBJ1-2; no clear D gene. Germline V CDR1 and CDR2: LGHNA, YSLEER. The CDR3 has 15 residues. The V and J ends lost 8 bases and 7 bases respectively, with 23 bases between them. Here the CDR3 reads CASGLHSTPRGGYTF. The CDR3 coding sequence is TGCGCCAGCGGTTTGCATAGCACCCCCCGGGGTGGCTACACCTTC.

This clone has a single count. The chain carries TRBV20-1 and TRBJ2-1, with a possible D match to TRBD2 (5 bases). Trimming pared 3 bases from V and 7 bases from J, leaving 7 bases between. The CDR3 contains 11 residues. The V gene's germline CDR1 is DFQATT and CDR2 SNEGSKA (reference sequence). CDR3 in DNA: TGCAGTGCTAGTACGGGGAATGAGCAGTTCTTC. Amino acid sequence: CSASTGNEQFF.

The V and J genes are TRBV5-4 and TRBJ2-7; no clear D. Germline-derived CDR1 and CDR2 are SGHNT and YYREEE (reference sequence). This CDR3 has 12 amino acids. The V end lost 3 bases, the J end lost 2 bases, and 6 bases lay between the germline ends. CDR3 sequence reads: CASSYYTYEQYF. DNA of the CDR3: TGTGCCAGCAGCTACTATACCTACGAGCAGTACTTC.

The chain is built from TRBV4-3 and TRBJ2-3; D unresolved. Trimming stripped 0 bases from V and 3 bases from J, with 10 bases between. This CDR3 is 15 amino acids long. Germline values: CDR1 LGHNA, CDR2 YSLEER. In DNA, the CDR3 is TGCGCCAGCAGCCAAGATTCCGCCAGTACAGATACGCAGTATTTT. As protein: CASSQDSASTDTQYF.

The chain joins TRBV30 to TRBJ2-3; no firm D call. This CDR3 is built from 13 residues. Germline V lookup: CDR1 GTSNPN, CDR2 SVGIG (reference sequence). Trimming stripped 3 bases from V and 4 bases from J, with 11 bases between. This CDR3 is CAWSHSYADTQYF. The CDR3 nucleotides are TGTGCCTGGAGCCACTCTTATGCAGATACGCAGTATTTT. Full variable domain (rest looked up from reference TRBV30 and TRBJ2-3): SQTIHQWPATLVQPVGSPLSLECTVEGTSNPNLYWYRQAAGRGLQLLFYSVGIGQISSEVPQNLSASRPQDRQFILSSKKLLLSDSGFYLCAWSHSYADTQYFGPGTRLTVL.

This clone appeared a single time. The chain uses TRBV18 and TRBJ2-1; no clear D gene. CDR1 and CDR2 from the germline V gene are KGHSH and LQKENI. The CDR3 loop spans 14 amino acids. With 1 base removed from V and 3 bases from J, the gap between germline ends came to 7 bases. The CDR3 bases are TGTGCCAGCTCACCACAGTTCGGCTACAATGAGCAGTTCTTC. Amino acids: CASSPQFGYNEQFF.

The V call is TRBV12-5, the J call TRBJ2-7, with TRBD1 matching 7 bases. With 5 bases clipped from V and 5 bases from J, the junction kept 15 bases outside the gene matches. The CDR3 is 16 residues long. In germline, CDR1 is LGHNT, CDR2 FRNRAP. CDR3 protein: CASGGGQVRSINEQYF. The CDR3 nucleotides read TGTGCTAGTGGTGGTGGACAGGTTAGAAGTATTAACGAGCAGTACTTC.

This clone has only a few counts. The CDR3 nucleotides read TGTGCCAGCAGTGAGGGGGGGACCTATGGCTACACCTTC. It yields the protein CASSEGGTYGYTF. J is TRBJ1-2 and V is TRBV5-4; tentative D call: TRBD1 (6 bases). Germline values: CDR1 SGHNT, CDR2 YYREEE (reference sequence). Trimming left V 5 bases short and J 4 bases short, with 12 bases between. The CDR3 length is 13 residues.

The rearrangement uses TRBV5-1 and TRBJ1-1; 9 bases align to TRBD1. The CDR3 has 15 amino acids. The germline V gene has CDR1 SGHRS and CDR2 YFSETQ. V lost 4 bases to trimming and J lost 1 base; unmatched junction nucleotides: 5. CDR3 DNA sequence: TGCGCCAGCAGCCCCCCGGGACAGGGGAACACTGAAGCTTTCTTT. Its protein product is CASSPPGQGNTEAFF.

The chain combines TRBV5-6 with TRBJ1-3, with D maybe TRBD1 (5 bases). This CDR3 has 14 amino acids. Germline V gives CDR1 SGHDT, CDR2 YYEEEE. Trimming cost V 0 bases and J 4 bases, with 8 bases left between them. The CDR3 DNA is TGTGCCAGCAGCTTGGGAGCAGGGGGAAACACCATATATTTT. It is translated as CASSLGAGGNTIYF.

The CDR3 bases are TGTGCCAGCAGCTTGGGCGCCAGGCCGGTCAACGAGCAGTTCTTC. Amino acids: CASSLGARPVNEQFF. V is TRBV5-5 and J is TRBJ2-1; D unclear. The V end was cut by 0 bases, the J end by 10 bases, with 17 bases between. From germline, CDR1 is SGHKS and CDR2 YYEKEE (reference sequence). This CDR3 has 15 amino acids.

This sequence joins TRBV10-2 and TRBJ2-3; 11 nucleotides agree with TRBD1. Germline CDR1 reads WSHSY; CDR2 reads SAAADI. Trimming removed 0 bases from V and 2 bases from J; junction bases left unmatched: 7. The CDR3 runs 18 residues. CDR3 coding DNA: TGCGCCAGCAGTGAGTCTAAAGGGACAGGGGGTAACACAGATACGCAGTATTTT. Translation gives CASSESKGTGGNTDTQYF.